The present TCR beta chain was sequenced within a study of T cells after posttransplantation cyclophosphamide. A marrow graft followed busulfan-fludarabine conditioning, with cyclophosphamide on days +3 and +4. With respect to this clone: Its antigen is not known.

CDR1 is SGHKS, CDR2 YYEKEE, per germline (reference sequence). V lost 0 bases, J lost 0 bases, and 10 bases lay in between. This CDR3 is built from 16 residues. Sequencing used immunoSEQ multiplex PCR; TCRdb keeps in-frame clones, though not all of them. The sample carries 10,000 or so clones, about four fifths recorded once. Study conclusions and caveats: Donor-recipient repertoire similarity was low at 1-2 months, rising over year one.

The sequence was collected from a female patient aged 40 to 55 who received an allogeneic stem cell transplant from a related donor, was CMV-positive, and had no GVHD. T cells may partly derive from the graft donor. This sequence joins TRBV5-5 and TRBJ1-5; possible D gene TRBD1, 5 bases. Sequencing used PBMCs, obtained roughly 2,000 days after a stem cell transplant with posttransplant cyclophosphamide. In nucleotides, the CDR3 is TGTGCCAGCAGCTTGGCCTTAGGGGTTAGCAATCAGCCCCAGCATTTT. Its translation: CASSLALGVSNQPQHF.